Listed below are T cell receptor beta chains from one sample, sequenced in a study of blood T cell repertoires in COVID-19. Some clones are missing from TCRdb's copy, which holds only in-frame ones; the method was immunoSEQ multiplex PCR. Seen here are about 200,000 clones, approximately 88% observed once, and the top ten hold roughly 8.1%. Input material: PBMCs or T cells enriched from blood (not recorded which). Every receptor here comes from a young woman who had recovered from COVID-19. Each CDR3 is given with its conserved first and last residue. D genes are given only for firm matches. Size is omitted from some rows. Given values are once, few, many or a class for expanded clones.

TRBJ1-2 . . TRBV6-5 CASSTQGNYGYTF TGTGCCAGCAGTACACAGGGAAACTATGGCTACACCTTC
TRBJ1-2 . . TRBV9 CASSAFTGSRGYTF TGTGCCAGCAGCGCGTTTACAGGGTCGAGGGGCTACACCTTC
TRBJ2-7 few TRBD1 TRBV4-1 CASSRTGYEQYF TGCGCCAGCAGCCGGACAGGCTACGAGCAGTACTTC
TRBJ1-5 . . TRBV4-2 CASSQDPDNRGQPQHF TGTGCCAGCAGCCAAGATCCAGACAACCGAGGGCAGCCCCAGCATTTT
TRBJ1-5 medium-sized . TRBV7-9 CASSSLQGGYSNQPQHF TGTGCCAGCAGCTCCCTACAGGGCGGATATAGCAATCAGCCCCAGCATTTT
TRBJ2-2 . . TRBV5-1 CASSPRDLNTGELFF TGCGCCAGCAGCCCTCGGGACTTGAACACCGGGGAGCTGTTTTTT
TRBJ1-2 . TRBD1 TRBV29-1 CSAGTGEYGYTF TGCAGCGCCGGGACAGGGGAGTATGGCTACACCTTC
TRBJ2-7 once . TRBV19 CASSIARTGDYEQYF TGTGCCAGTAGTATAGCCCGAACCGGTGACTACGAGCAGTACTTC
TRBJ1-6 . . TRBV9 CASSVEDGPSNSPLHF TGTGCCAGCAGCGTAGAGGATGGGCCGTCAAATTCACCCCTCCACTTT
TRBJ1-2 . TRBD1 TRBV2 CASSDGQGYYGYTF TGTGCCAGCAGTGATGGACAGGGGTACTATGGCTACACCTTC
TRBJ2-6 few TRBD1 TRBV28 CASSSGDSSSGANVLTF TGTGCCAGCAGTTCCGGGGACAGTTCCTCTGGGGCCAACGTCCTGACTTTC
TRBJ1-2 few . TRBV21-1 CASSKCRTGGSPWREPNYGYTF TGTGCCAGCAGCAAATGTAGGACAGGGGGATCCCCATGGAGGGAACCCAACTATGGCTACACCTTC
TRBJ1-1 . . TRBV7-9 CASSPGAIEAFF TGTGCCAGCAGCCCGGGAGCCATTGAAGCTTTCTTT
TRBJ2-3 few TRBD2 TRBV6-4 CASSATSGTDTQYF TGTGCCAGCAGTGCGACTAGCGGAACAGATACGCAGTATTTT
TRBJ1-1 . . TRBV11-2 CASSLGRNTEAFF TGTGCCAGCAGCTTAGGCAGGAACACTGAAGCTTTCTTT
TRBJ1-2 . . TRBV4-1 CASRLTQGYGYTF TGCGCCAGCAGGCTCACCCAGGGGTATGGCTACACCTTC
TRBJ2-1 . TRBD1 TRBV7-9 CASSPAGTGALRNEQFF TGTGCCAGCTCCCCTGCCGGGACAGGGGCTTTAAGGAATGAGCAGTTCTTC
TRBJ2-1 . . TRBV9 CASSVDRDSRWEVQFF TGTGCCAGCAGCGTAGATAGAGACAGTCGATGGGAGGTGCAGTTCTTC
TRBJ1-3 . . TRBV5-1 CASSQGQISGNTIYF TGCGCCAGCAGCCAAGGACAGATCTCTGGAAACACCATATATTTT
TRBJ1-2 . . TRBV7-9 CASSPRTDGGYGYTF TGTGCCAGCAGCCCCCGGACGGACGGAGGTTATGGCTACACCTTC
TRBJ2-5 once . TRBV5-4 CASSLEGGQETQYF TGTGCCAGCAGCTTGGAAGGGGGTCAGGAGACCCAGTACTTC